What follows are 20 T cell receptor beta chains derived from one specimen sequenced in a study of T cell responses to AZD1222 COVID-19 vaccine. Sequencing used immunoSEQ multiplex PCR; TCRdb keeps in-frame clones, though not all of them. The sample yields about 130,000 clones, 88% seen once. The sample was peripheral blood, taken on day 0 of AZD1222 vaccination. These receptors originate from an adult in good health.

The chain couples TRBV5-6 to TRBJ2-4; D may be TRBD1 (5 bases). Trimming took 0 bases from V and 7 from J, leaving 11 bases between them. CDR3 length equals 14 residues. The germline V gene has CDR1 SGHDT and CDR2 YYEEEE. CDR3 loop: CASSLVVRANIQYF. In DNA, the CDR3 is TGTGCCAGCAGCTTGGTGGTCAGGGCTAACATTCAGTACTTC.

In nucleotides, the CDR3 is TGTGCCAGCAGCTGGACAGGAGGGAACACTGAAGCTTTCTTT. Translation: CASSWTGGNTEAFF. The chain has TRBV5-5 and TRBJ1-1; 7 bases fit TRBD1. The CDR3 is 14 amino acids. Germline V CDR1 and CDR2: SGHKS, YYEKEE (reference sequence). V dropped 3 bases and J dropped 1; count of bases not matched to a gene: 3.

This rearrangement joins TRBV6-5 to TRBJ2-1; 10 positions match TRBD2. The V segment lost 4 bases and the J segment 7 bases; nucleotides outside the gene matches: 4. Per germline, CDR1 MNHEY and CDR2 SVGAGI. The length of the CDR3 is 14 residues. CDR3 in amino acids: CASSFSGGGNEQFF. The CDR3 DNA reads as TGTGCCAGCAGTTTCAGCGGGGGGGGAAATGAGCAGTTCTTC.

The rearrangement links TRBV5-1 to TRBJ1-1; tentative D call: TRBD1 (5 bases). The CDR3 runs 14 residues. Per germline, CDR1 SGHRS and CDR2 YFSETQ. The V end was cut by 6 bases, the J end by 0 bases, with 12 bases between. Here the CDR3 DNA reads TGCGCCAGCAAACCCGACAGTCTGAACACTGAAGCTTTCTTT. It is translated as CASKPDSLNTEAFF.

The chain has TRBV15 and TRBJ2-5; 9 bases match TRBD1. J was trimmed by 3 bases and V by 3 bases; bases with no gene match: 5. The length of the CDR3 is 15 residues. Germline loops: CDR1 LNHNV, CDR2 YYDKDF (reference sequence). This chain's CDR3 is CATSSPRTGEETQYF. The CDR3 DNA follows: TGTGCCACCAGCAGCCCTCGGACAGGGGAAGAGACCCAGTACTTC. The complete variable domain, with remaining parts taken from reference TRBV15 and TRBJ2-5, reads DAMVIQNPRYQVTQFGKPVTLSCSQTLNHNVMYWYQQKSSQAPKLLFHYYDKDFNNEADTPDNFQSRRPNTSFCFLDIRSPGLGDTAMYLCATSSPRTGEETQYFGPGTRLLVL.

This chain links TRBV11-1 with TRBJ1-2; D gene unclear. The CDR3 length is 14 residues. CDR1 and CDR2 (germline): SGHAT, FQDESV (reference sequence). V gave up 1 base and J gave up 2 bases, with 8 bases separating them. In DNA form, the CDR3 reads TGTGCCAGCAGCTTAGAGGCCCTCAACTATGGCTACACCTTC. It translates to CASSLEALNYGYTF.

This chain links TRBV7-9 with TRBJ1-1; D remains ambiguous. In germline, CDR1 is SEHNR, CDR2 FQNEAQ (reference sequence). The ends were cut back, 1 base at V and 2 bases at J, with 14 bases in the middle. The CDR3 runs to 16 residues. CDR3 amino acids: CASSLVEEVPNTEAFF. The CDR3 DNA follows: TGTGCCAGCAGCTTAGTTGAGGAGGTCCCTAACACTGAAGCTTTCTTT. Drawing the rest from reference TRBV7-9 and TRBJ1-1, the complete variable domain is DTGVSQNPRHKITKRGQNVTFRCDPISEHNRLYWYRQTLGQGPEFLTYFQNEAQLEKSRLLSDRFSAERPKGSFSTLEIQRTEQGDSAMYLCASSLVEEVPNTEAFFGQGTRLTVV.

CDR3 bases: TGTGCCAGCAGCGCACAACAGGGGCTGGATGGCTACACCTTC. As protein: CASSAQQGLDGYTF. The chain carries TRBV11-2 and TRBJ1-2; 7 bases are shared with TRBD1. CDR3 length: 14 amino acids. Germline-derived CDR1 and CDR2 are SGHAT and FQNNGV. J lost 6 bases, V lost 5 bases, and 9 bases had no gene match.

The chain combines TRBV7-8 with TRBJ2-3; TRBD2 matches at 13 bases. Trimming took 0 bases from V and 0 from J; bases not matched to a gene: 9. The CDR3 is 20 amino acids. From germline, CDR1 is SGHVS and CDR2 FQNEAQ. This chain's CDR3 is CASSLAATSGGGPSTDTQYF. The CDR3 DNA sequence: TGTGCCAGCAGCTTAGCCGCCACTAGCGGGGGGGGCCCTAGCACAGATACGCAGTATTTT. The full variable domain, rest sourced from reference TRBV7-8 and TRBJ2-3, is GAGVSQSPRYKVAKRGQDVALRCDPISGHVSLFWYQQALGQGPEFLTYFQNEAQLDKSGLPSDRFFAERPEGSVSTLKIQRTQQEDSAVYLCASSLAATSGGGPSTDTQYFGPGTRLTVL.

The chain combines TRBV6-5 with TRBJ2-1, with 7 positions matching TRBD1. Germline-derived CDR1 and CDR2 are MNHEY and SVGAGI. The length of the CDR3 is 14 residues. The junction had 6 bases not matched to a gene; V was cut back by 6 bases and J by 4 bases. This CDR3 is CASRAGTDYNEQFF. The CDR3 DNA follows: TGTGCCAGCAGGGCCGGGACAGATTACAATGAGCAGTTCTTC.

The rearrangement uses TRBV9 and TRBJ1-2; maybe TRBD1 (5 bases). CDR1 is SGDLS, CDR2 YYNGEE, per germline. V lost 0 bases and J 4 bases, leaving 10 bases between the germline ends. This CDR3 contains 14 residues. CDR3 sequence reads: CASSVGDGSYGYTF. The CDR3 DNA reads TGTGCCAGCAGCGTAGGGGACGGGAGCTATGGCTACACCTTC.

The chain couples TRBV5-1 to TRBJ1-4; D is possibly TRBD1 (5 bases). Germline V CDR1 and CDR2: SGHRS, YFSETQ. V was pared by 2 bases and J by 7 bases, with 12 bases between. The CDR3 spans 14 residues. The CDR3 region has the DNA TGCGCCAGCAGCTTAATCCGGGGCGGTGAAAAACTGTTTTTT. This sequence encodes CASSLIRGGEKLFF.

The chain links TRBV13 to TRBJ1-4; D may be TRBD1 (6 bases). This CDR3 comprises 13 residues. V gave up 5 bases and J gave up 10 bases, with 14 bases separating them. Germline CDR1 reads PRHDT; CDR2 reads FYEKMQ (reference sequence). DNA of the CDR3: TGTGCCAGCAGCCGCAGAGGGGGGGGAAAACTGTTTTTT. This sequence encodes CASSRRGGGKLFF.

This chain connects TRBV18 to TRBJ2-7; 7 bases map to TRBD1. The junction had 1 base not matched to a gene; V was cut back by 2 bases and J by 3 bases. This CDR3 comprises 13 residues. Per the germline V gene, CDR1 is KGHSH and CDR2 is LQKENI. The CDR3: CASSPTGDYEQYF. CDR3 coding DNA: TGTGCCAGCTCACCAACAGGGGACTACGAGCAGTACTTC. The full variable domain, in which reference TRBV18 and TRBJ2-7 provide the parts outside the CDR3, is NAGVMQNPRHLVRRRGQEARLRCSPMKGHSHVYWYRQLPEEGLKFMVYLQKENIIDESGMPKERFSAEFPKEGPSILRIQQVVRGDSAAYFCASSPTGDYEQYFGPGTRLTVT.

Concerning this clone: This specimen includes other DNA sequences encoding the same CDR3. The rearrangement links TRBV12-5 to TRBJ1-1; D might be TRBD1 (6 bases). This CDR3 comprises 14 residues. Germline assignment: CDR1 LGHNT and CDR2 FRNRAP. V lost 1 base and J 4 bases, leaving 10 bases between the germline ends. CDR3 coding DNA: TGTGCTAGTGGTTTGGCCGAGGGGGGCACTGAAGCTTTCTTT. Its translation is CASGLAEGGTEAFF.

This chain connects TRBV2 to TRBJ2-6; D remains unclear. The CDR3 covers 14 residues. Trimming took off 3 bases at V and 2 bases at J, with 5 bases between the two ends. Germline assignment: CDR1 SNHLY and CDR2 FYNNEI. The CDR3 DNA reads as TGTGCCAGCAGTGATCGGGCTGGGGCCAACGTCCTGACTTTC. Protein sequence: CASSDRAGANVLTF.

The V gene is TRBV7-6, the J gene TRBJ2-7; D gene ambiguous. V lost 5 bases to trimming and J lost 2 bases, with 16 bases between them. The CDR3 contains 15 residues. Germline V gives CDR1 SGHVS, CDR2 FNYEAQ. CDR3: CASSPWSAFTYEQYF. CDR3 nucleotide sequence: TGTGCCAGCAGCCCCTGGTCGGCCTTTACCTACGAGCAGTACTTC.

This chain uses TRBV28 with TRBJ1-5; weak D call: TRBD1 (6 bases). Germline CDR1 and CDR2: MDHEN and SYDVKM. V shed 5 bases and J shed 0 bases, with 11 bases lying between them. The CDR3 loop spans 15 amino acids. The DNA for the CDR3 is TGTGCCAGCAGTCCGTACAGGGATAGCAATCAGCCCCAGCATTTT. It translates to CASSPYRDSNQPQHF.

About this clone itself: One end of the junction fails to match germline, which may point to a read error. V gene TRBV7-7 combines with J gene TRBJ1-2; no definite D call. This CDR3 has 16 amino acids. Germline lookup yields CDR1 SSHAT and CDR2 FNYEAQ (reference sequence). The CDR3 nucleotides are TGTGCTAGCAGTTTTGGGTTTCCGGGAACATCCAATGGCTACACCTTC. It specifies CASSFGFPGTSNGYTF.

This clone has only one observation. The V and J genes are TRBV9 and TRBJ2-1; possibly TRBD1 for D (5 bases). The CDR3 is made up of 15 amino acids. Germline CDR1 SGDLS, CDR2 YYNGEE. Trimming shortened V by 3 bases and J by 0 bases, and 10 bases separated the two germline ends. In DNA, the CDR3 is TGTGCCAGCAGCGGGGGCCTTAGCTCCTACAATGAGCAGTTCTTC. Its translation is CASSGGLSSYNEQFF.